These 8 T cell receptor beta chains were all obtained from the same sample, sequenced in a study of breast tumors, draining lymph nodes, adjacent tissues. The lymph nodes were axillary draining lymph nodes from breast cancer patients. TCRdb processed the multiplex PCR reads anew with MiXCR; each CDR3 protein has one entry. The repertoire has 270,000 or so distinct CDR3 sequences, over 30% of them found once; the top ten carry around 1%. Sequences were obtained from axillary lymph node tissue. All receptors come from a female donor with breast cancer. Some clones in this sample may be carry-over from other donors' samples.

The gene calls are TRBV18 and TRBJ1-2; weak D call: TRBD1 (5 bases). Trimming removed 0 bases from V and 0 bases from J, with 14 bases in between. The CDR3 totals 17 residues. Per germline, CDR1 KGHSH and CDR2 LQKENI. This chain's CDR3 is CASSPPGVELANYGYTF. The CDR3 DNA reads TGTGCCAGCTCACCACCGGGGGTTGAGTTAGCTAACTATGGCTACACCTTC.

This clonotype was found many times. V and J are TRBV7-9 and TRBJ2-2; TRBD2 matches 10 bases. With V trimmed by 3 bases and J by 6 bases, 7 bases remained unmatched. The CDR3 runs to 16 residues. Looked up from germline, CDR1 is SEHNR and CDR2 is FQNEAQ (reference sequence). The CDR3 loop is CASSLALAGVSGELFF. The CDR3 DNA sequence: TGTGCCAGCAGCTTGGCGCTAGCGGGAGTGTCCGGGGAGCTGTTTTTT.

Many counts were recorded for this clonotype. The gene calls are TRBV4-2 and TRBJ2-1; D remains unclear. The CDR3 loop spans 16 amino acids. Looked up from germline, CDR1 is LGHNA and CDR2 is YNFKEQ. V lost 0 bases and J 4 bases, leaving 13 bases between the germline ends. CDR3 DNA: TGTGCCAGCAGCCAAGAAAGAAGGAAGTCATACAATGAGCAGTTCTTC. Its protein is CASSQERRKSYNEQFF.

This clonotype occurred many times. This chain links TRBV10-3 with TRBJ1-4; possibly TRBD1 for D (6 bases). CDR3 length: 13 residues. Germline CDR1 ENHRY, CDR2 SYGVKD. The V end was cut by 2 bases, the J end by 7 bases, with 8 bases between. The CDR3 region is CAISEGDTEKLFF. In DNA, the CDR3 is TGTGCCATCAGTGAGGGGGACACTGAAAAACTGTTTTTT.

This clonotype was detected many times. The genes are TRBV10-3 and TRBJ2-7; D call uncertain. The CDR3 has 13 residues. V was clipped by 4 bases and J by 2 bases, with 9 bases between them. Germline-derived CDR1 and CDR2 are ENHRY and SYGVKD. CDR3 DNA sequence: TGTGCCATCAGTGGGAGAGGACCCTACGAGCAGTACTTC. This codes for CAISGRGPYEQYF.

In the case of this clonotype: A much larger clone lies a single base off, so this may be a read error. This rearrangement joins TRBV9 to TRBJ2-2; weak D call: TRBD2 (6 bases). This CDR3 comprises 12 residues. CDR1 SGDLS and CDR2 YYNGEE come from the germline V gene. The CDR3 reads CASSPLSGGLFF. The CDR3 DNA reads TGTGCCAGCAGCCCGCTGTCCGGGGGGCTGTTTTTT. Complete variable domain (other parts from reference TRBV9 and TRBJ2-2): DSGVTQTPKHLITATGQRVTLRCSPRSGDLSVYWYQQSLDQGLQFLIQYYNGEERAKGNILERFSAQQFPDLHSELNLSSLELGDSALYFCASSPLSGGLFFGEGSRLTVL.

With regard to this clonotype: A read error may explain this, as a much larger clone is one base away. This rearrangement joins TRBV11-3 to TRBJ2-2; TRBD1 matches 8 bases. CDR3 length equals 15 residues. In germline, CDR1 is SGHNT, CDR2 YENEEA. In nucleotides, the CDR3 is TGTGCCAGCAGCACGGCAGGGGGCAGGACCGGGGAGCTGCTTTTT. As protein: CASSTAGGRTGELLF.

There are many counts of this clonotype. The rearrangement joins TRBV7-8 to TRBJ2-2; TRBD1 might be the D (6 bases). CDR1 SGHVS and CDR2 FQNEAQ come from the germline V gene. The CDR3 spans 17 residues. Trimming took 0 bases from V and 6 from J, leaving 17 bases between them. CDR3: CASSLAISTGRAGELFF. The CDR3 DNA is TGTGCCAGCAGCTTAGCGATATCAACAGGGCGGGCCGGGGAGCTGTTTTTT.